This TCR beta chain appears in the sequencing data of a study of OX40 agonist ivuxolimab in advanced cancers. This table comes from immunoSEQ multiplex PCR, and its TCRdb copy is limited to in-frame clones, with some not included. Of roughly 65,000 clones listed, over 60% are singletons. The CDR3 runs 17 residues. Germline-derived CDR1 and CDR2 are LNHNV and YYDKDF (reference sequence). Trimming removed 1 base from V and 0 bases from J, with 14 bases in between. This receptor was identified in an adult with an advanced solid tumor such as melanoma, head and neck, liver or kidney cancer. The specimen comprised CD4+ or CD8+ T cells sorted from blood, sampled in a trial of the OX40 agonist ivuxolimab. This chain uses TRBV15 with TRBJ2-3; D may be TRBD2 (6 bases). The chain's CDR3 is CATSRVLGRFSTDTQYF. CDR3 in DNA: TGTGCCACCAGCAGAGTTTTGGGGAGGTTTAGCACAGATACGCAGTATTTT.